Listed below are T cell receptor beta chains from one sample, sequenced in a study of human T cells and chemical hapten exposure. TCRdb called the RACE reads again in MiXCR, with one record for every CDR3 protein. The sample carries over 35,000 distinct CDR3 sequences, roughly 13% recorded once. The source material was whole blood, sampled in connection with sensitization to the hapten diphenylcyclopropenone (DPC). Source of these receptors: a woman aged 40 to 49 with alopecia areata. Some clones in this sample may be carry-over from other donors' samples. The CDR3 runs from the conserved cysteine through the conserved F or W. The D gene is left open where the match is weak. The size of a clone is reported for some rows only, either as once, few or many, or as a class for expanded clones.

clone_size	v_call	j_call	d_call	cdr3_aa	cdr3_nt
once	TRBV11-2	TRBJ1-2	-	CASSSSGLGAYGYTF	TGTGCCAGCAGCTCATCGGGGCTAGGGGCATATGGCTACACCTTC
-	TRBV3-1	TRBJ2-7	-	CASSQDWGGYEQYF	TGTGCCAGCAGCCAAGATTGGGGCGGGTACGAGCAGTACTTC
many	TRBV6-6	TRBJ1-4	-	CASSYPGRGNEKLFF	TGTGCCAGCAGTTACCCCGGGAGGGGTAATGAAAAACTGTTTTTT
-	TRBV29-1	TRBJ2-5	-	CSVRGTSQETQYF	TGCAGCGTGAGAGGGACTTCACAAGAGACCCAGTACTTC
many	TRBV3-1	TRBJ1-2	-	CASSQERGQRGDGYTF	TGTGCCAGCAGCCAAGAACGAGGTCAGAGAGGGGATGGCTACACCTTC
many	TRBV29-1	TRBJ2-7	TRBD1	CSAAIRTGGTEQYF	TGCAGCGCTGCGATCCGGACAGGGGGTACCGAGCAGTACTTC
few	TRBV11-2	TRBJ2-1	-	CASSLKGNEQFF	TGTGCCAGCAGCTTAAAGGGCAATGAGCAGTTCTTC
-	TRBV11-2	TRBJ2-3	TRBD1	CASSWTDRGATDTQNF	TGTGCCAGCAGCTGGACGGACAGGGGAGCCACAGATACGCAGAATTTT
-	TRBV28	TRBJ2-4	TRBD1	CASSPADRGLQYF	TGTGCCAGCAGTCCCGCCGACAGGGGGCTTCAGTACTTC
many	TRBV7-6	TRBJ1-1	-	CASSSVGAQAFF	TGTGCCAGCAGCTCGGTGGGGGCGCAAGCTTTCTTT
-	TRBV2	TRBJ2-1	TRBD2	CASRNYGLAGVSFF	TGTGCCAGCAGGAATTACGGGCTAGCGGGAGTATCGTTCTTC
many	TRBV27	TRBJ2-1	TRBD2	CASSFRGSGGVPYNEQFF	TGTGCCAGCAGTTTCAGAGGTAGCGGGGGGGTCCCCTACAATGAGCAGTTCTTC
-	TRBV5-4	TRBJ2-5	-	CASSLDGGGETQYF	TGTGCCAGCAGCTTGGATGGGGGAGGAGAGACCCAGTACTTC
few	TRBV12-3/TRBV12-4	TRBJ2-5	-	CASSLMIQETQYF	TGTGCCAGCAGTTTGATGATTCAAGAGACCCAGTACTTC
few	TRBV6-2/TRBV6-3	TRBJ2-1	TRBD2	CASSYFLAGRDEQFF	TGTGCCAGCAGTTACTTTTTAGCGGGACGGGATGAGCAGTTCTTC